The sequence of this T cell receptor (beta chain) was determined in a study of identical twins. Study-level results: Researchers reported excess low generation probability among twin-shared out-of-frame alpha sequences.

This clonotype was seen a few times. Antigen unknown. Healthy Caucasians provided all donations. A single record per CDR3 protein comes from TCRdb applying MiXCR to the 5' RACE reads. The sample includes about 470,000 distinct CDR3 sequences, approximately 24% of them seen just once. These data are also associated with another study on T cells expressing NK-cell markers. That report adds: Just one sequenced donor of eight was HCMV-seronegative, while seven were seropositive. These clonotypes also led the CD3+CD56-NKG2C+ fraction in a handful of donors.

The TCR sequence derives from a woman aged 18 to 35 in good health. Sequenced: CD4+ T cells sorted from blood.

The CDR3 bases are TGTGCCAGCAGCTTAGAGGGGGGGCGGCCCAATCAGCCCCAGCATTTT. This codes for CASSLEGGRPNQPQHF. The chain has TRBV7-9 and TRBJ1-5; the D gene is possibly TRBD1 (6 bases). V gave up 1 base and J gave up 3 bases, with 13 bases separating them. CDR1 SEHNR and CDR2 FQNEAQ come from the germline V gene (reference sequence). This CDR3 has 16 amino acids.